One TCR beta chain is described in this entry. Its antigen remains unidentified. Here immunoSEQ multiplex PCR was the method, and the copy in TCRdb shows in-frame clones only, minus some. In the table there are about 150,000 clones, more than 85% of which are singletons. This record comes from a study of T cell responses to AZD1222 COVID-19 vaccine. Germline CDR1 reads SGHNT; CDR2 reads YYREEE (reference sequence). Between the trimmed V and J ends, which lost 0 bases and 6 bases, there was a span of 15 bases. This CDR3 comprises 15 residues. Study-level points and caveats: Spike-specific TCR breadth and depth grew following two AZD1222 doses. CD4 TCRs linked to vaccination spanned spike, dominating at 160-218 and 743-854.

The V gene is TRBV5-4, the J gene TRBJ1-2; D is possibly TRBD1 (5 bases). The starting material was peripheral blood, obtained after recovery from COVID-19. The sequence came from an adult who had recovered from COVID-19. This CDR3 is CASSLGQGIPDGYTF. CDR3 DNA sequence: TGTGCCAGCAGCTTGGGTCAGGGTATCCCCGATGGCTACACCTTC.